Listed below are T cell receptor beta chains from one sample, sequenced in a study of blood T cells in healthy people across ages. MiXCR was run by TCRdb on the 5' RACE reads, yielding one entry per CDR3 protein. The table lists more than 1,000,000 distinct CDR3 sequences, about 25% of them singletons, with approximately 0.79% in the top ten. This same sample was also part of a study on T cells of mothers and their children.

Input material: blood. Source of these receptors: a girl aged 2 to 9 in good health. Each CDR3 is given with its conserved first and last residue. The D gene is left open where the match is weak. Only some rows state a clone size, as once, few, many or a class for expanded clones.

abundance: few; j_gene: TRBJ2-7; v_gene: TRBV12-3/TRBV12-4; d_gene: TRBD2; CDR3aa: CASSELAARYEQYF; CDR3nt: TGTGCCAGCAGTGAACTAGCGGCCCGCTACGAGCAGTACTTC
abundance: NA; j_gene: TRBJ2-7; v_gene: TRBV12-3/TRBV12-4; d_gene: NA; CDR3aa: CASSYLGHYEQYF; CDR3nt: TGTGCCAGCAGTTACTTGGGGCACTACGAGCAGTACTTC
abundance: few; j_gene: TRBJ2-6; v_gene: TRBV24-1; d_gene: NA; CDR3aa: CATSPRTVSGANVLTF; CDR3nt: TGTGCCACCAGTCCGAGGACAGTCTCTGGGGCCAACGTCCTGACTTTC
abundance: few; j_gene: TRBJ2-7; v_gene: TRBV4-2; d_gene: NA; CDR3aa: CASSVDFSDSSYEQYF; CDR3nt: TGTGCCAGCAGTGTCGACTTTAGCGACAGCTCCTACGAGCAGTACTTC
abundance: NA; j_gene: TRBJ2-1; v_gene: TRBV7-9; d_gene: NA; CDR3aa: CAIPPREPYNEQFF; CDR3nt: TGTGCCATCCCACCCCGGGAACCTTACAATGAGCAGTTCTTC
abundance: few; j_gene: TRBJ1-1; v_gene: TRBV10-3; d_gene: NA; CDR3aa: CAIREGGTEAFF; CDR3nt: TGTGCCATCAGGGAAGGGGGGACTGAAGCTTTCTTT
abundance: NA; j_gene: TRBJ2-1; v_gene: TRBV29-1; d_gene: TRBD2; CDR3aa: CSVLPGLEYNEQFF; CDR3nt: TGCAGCGTTTTACCGGGACTAGAGTACAATGAGCAGTTCTTC
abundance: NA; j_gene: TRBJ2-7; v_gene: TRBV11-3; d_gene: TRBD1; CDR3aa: CVSSLGGFWSYEQYF; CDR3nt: TGTGTCAGCAGCTTAGGGGGCTTCTGGTCCTACGAGCAGTACTTC
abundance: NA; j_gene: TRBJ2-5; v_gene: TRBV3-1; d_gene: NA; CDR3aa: CASSQGGYNELFF; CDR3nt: TGTGCCAGCAGCCAAGGCGGTTACAATGAACTGTTCTTC
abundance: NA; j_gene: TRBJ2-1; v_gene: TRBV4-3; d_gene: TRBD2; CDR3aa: CASSQGRGGNEQFF; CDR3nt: TGCGCCAGCAGCCAAGGGCGGGGGGGCAATGAGCAGTTCTTC
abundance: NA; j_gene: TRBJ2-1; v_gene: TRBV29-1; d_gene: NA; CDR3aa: CSVEENVHEQFF; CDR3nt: TGCAGCGTTGAAGAAAATGTCCATGAGCAGTTCTTC
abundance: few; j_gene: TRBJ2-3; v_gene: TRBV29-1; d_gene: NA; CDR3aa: CSVGTVDTDTQYF; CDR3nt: TGCAGCGTCGGGACGGTGGACACAGATACGCAGTATTTT
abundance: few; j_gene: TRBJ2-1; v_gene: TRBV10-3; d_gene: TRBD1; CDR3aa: CAISARDRLTEQFF; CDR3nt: TGTGCCATCAGTGCCCGGGACAGGCTAACGGAGCAGTTCTTC
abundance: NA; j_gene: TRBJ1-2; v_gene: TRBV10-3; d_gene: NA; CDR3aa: CAISDPQGVYTF; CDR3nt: TGTGCCATCAGTGACCCACAGGGTGTCTACACCTTC
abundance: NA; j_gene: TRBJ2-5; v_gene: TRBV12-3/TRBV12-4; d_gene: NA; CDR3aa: CASSFQPRGETQYF; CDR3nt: TGTGCCAGCAGTTTCCAACCTAGGGGAGAGACCCAGTACTTC